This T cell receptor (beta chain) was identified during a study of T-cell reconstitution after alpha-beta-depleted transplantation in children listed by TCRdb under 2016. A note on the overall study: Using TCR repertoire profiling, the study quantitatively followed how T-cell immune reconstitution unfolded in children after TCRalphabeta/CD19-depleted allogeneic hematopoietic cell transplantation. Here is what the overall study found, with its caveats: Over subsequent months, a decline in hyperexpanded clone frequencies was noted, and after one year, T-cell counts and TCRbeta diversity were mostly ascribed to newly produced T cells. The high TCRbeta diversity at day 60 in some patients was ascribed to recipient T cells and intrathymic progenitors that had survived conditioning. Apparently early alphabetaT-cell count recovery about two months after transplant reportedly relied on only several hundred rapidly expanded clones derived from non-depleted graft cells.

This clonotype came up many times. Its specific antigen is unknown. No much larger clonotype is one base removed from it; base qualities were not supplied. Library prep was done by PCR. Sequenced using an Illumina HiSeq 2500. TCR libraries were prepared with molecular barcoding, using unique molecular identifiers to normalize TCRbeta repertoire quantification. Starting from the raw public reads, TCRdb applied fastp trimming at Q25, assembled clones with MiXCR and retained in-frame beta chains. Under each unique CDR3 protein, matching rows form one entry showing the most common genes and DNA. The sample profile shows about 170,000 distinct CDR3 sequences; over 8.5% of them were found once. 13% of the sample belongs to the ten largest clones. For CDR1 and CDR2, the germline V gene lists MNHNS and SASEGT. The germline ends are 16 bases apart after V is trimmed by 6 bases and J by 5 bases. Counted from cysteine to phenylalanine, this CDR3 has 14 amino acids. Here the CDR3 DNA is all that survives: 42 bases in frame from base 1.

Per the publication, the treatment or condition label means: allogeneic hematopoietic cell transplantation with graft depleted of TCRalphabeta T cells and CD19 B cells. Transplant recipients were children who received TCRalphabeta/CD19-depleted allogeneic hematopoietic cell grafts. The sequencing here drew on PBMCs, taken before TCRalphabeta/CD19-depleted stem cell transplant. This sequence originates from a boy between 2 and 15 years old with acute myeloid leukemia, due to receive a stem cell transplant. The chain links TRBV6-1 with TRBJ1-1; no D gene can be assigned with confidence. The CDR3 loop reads CASSLMSGETEAFF. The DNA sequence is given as TGTGCCAGCAGCCTCATGAGCGGGGAGACTGAAGCTTTCTTT.